Each of the 25 T cell receptor beta chains below was sequenced from the same sample in a study of T cell responses to AZD1222 COVID-19 vaccine. Sequencing used immunoSEQ multiplex PCR; TCRdb keeps in-frame clones, though not all of them. The table records more than 60,000 clones, about nine tenths of them present only once. This specimen consisted of peripheral blood, obtained 28 days after the second AZD1222 dose. The receptors here all came from an adult who received the AZD1222 COVID-19 vaccine.

The V gene is TRBV6-5, the J gene TRBJ2-1; D is ambiguous. Trimming took 4 bases from V and 4 from J, leaving 11 bases between them. This CDR3 comprises 14 residues. Germline V lookup: CDR1 MNHEY, CDR2 SVGAGI. CDR3 region: CASSSTGPYNEQFF. DNA for the CDR3: TGTGCCAGCAGTTCCACTGGACCTTACAATGAGCAGTTCTTC.

V is TRBV27 and J is TRBJ1-3; 7 bases align to TRBD1. The CDR3 is made up of 16 amino acids. Germline V gene sequence: CDR1 MNHEY, CDR2 SMNVEV (reference sequence). With V trimmed by 6 bases and J by 4 bases, 12 bases remained unmatched. The CDR3 bases are TGTGCCAGCAGCCCTATGAGGGGGCTGAGGGGAAACACCATATATTTT. Residues: CASSPMRGLRGNTIYF.

The chain joins TRBV30 to TRBJ1-3; a possible D gene is TRBD1 (5 bases). Trimming removed 5 bases from V and 0 bases from J, with 14 bases in between. This CDR3 is 15 amino acids long. In germline, CDR1 is GTSNPN, CDR2 SVGIG (reference sequence). The CDR3 region is CAWGTGTVSGNTIYF. Written as DNA, the CDR3 is TGTGCCTGGGGAACTGGGACGGTCTCTGGAAACACCATATATTTT.

The CDR3 spells CAVPGTVNTEAFF. The DNA of the CDR3 is TGTGCCGTCCCCGGGACAGTGAACACTGAAGCTTTCTTT. The chain combines TRBV2 with TRBJ1-1, with 7 bases matching TRBD1. The CDR3 runs to 13 residues. CDR1 and CDR2 from the germline V gene are SNHLY and FYNNEI. V trimming: 11 bases; J trimming: 0 bases; junction bases outside the gene matches: 6.

This clone came up a few times. This chain connects TRBV7-3 to TRBJ1-1; unclear D gene. This CDR3 contains 13 residues. Germline assignment: CDR1 SGHTA and CDR2 FQGTGA. V lost 3 bases, J lost 1 base, and 6 bases lay in between. CDR3 sequence: CASSFRQNTEAFF. The CDR3 DNA reads TGTGCCAGCAGCTTCCGACAGAACACTGAAGCTTTCTTT.

This clone was seen just once. The chain employs TRBV4-2 and TRBJ1-1; D uncertain. V was shortened by 3 bases and J by 0 bases, with 11 bases between the two germline ends. This CDR3 contains 15 residues. Germline V gene sequence: CDR1 LGHNA, CDR2 YNFKEQ. The CDR3 reads CASSQATNMNTEAFF. The CDR3 region has the DNA TGTGCCAGCAGCCAGGCTACAAATATGAACACTGAAGCTTTCTTT.

The chain carries TRBV7-9 and TRBJ1-2, with TRBD1 matching 10 bases. The CDR3 is 15 residues long. V lost 6 bases to trimming and J lost 1 base; unmatched junction nucleotides: 5. The V gene's germline CDR1 is SEHNR and CDR2 FQNEAQ (reference sequence). CDR3 sequence reads: CASRRDRGFNYGYTF. DNA for the CDR3: TGTGCCAGCAGGCGGGACAGGGGATTTAACTATGGCTACACCTTC.

The V gene is TRBV5-6, the J gene TRBJ2-5, with D perhaps given as TRBD1 or TRBD2 (5 bases each). CDR3 length equals 16 residues. CDR1 is SGHDT, CDR2 YYEEEE, per germline. With 0 bases removed from V and 3 bases from J, the gap between germline ends came to 15 bases. CDR3 DNA sequence: TGTGCCAGCAGCTTGGGAGGGGTTAGGACAAAAGAGACCCAGTACTTC. It specifies CASSLGGVRTKETQYF.

The chain's CDR3 is CASSLTTGVNTEAFF. The CDR3 DNA reads as TGTGCCAGCTCATTAACGACAGGGGTGAACACTGAAGCTTTCTTT. This chain uses TRBV18 with TRBJ1-1; 8 nucleotides line up with TRBD1. CDR1 KGHSH and CDR2 LQKENI come from the germline V gene. This CDR3 spans 15 amino acids. V lost 5 bases and J lost 0; bases outside the gene matches: 5.

The chain combines TRBV27 with TRBJ1-6, with unresolved D. Germline CDR1 and CDR2: MNHEY and SMNVEV (reference sequence). The CDR3 consists of 14 residues. V lost 6 bases to trimming and J lost 8 bases, with 14 bases between them. Here the CDR3 DNA reads TGTGCCAGCAGGTTGTGGGCGGATGATTCACCCCTCCACTTT. Translation: CASRLWADDSPLHF.

This chain joins TRBV7-2 and TRBJ2-7; a weak D match, TRBD1 (5 bases). The CDR3 loop spans 15 amino acids. Trimming left V 5 bases short and J 1 base short, with 15 bases between. Looked up from germline, CDR1 is SGHTA and CDR2 is FQGNSA. The CDR3 DNA reads as TGTGCCAGCAGCAAACCCTCCCAGGGATCCTACGAGCAGTACTTC. Its protein is CASSKPSQGSYEQYF.

Relative to its sample, this clone is medium-sized. The chain uses TRBV7-9 and TRBJ2-1; D uncertain. V was trimmed by 2 bases and J by 6 bases, leaving 5 bases between them. There are 12 residues in the CDR3. Germline CDR1 reads SEHNR; CDR2 reads FQNEAQ (reference sequence). The CDR3 nucleotides are TGTGCCAGCAGCTTATATAGCAATGAGCAGTTCTTC. Residues: CASSLYSNEQFF.

J is TRBJ1-2 and V is TRBV30; D unclear. The CDR3 covers 15 residues. The germline V gene encodes CDR1 GTSNPN and CDR2 SVGIG (reference sequence). With 3 bases removed from V and 4 bases from J, the gap between germline ends came to 18 bases. DNA for the CDR3: TGTGCCTGGAGGGTCACGGAGACGGTGGCCTATGGCTACACCTTC. Its protein product is CAWRVTETVAYGYTF.

This chain uses TRBV30 with TRBJ1-1; TRBD1 might be the D (6 bases). The CDR3 totals 13 residues. Per the germline V gene, CDR1 is GTSNPN and CDR2 is SVGIG (reference sequence). V shed 0 bases and J shed 6 bases, with 11 bases lying between them. The CDR3: CAWSVTGAAEAFF. As DNA, the CDR3 is TGTGCCTGGAGTGTAACGGGGGCCGCTGAAGCTTTCTTT.

The chain employs TRBV11-1 and TRBJ1-1, with 10 bases matching TRBD1. Germline CDR1 SGHAT, CDR2 FQDESV (reference sequence). The CDR3 contains 14 residues. J lost 5 bases, V lost 5 bases, and 5 bases had no gene match. The CDR3 DNA reads as TGTGCCAGCAGCATCCGACAGGGGGCTACTGAAGCTTTCTTT. It yields the protein CASSIRQGATEAFF.

The chain recombines TRBV3-1 (or the pseudogene TRBV3-2) with TRBJ2-3, with 11 bases aligning to TRBD2. V was pared by 4 bases and J by 0 bases, with 3 bases of the junction left unmatched. Germline values: CDR1 LGHDT, CDR2 YNNKEL (reference sequence). This CDR3 has 16 amino acids. CDR3 sequence reads: CASSRTSGGSTDTQYF. Here the CDR3 DNA reads TGTGCCAGCAGCCGAACTAGCGGGGGCAGCACAGATACGCAGTATTTT.

This chain uses TRBV30 with TRBJ1-5; D is unresolved. The CDR3 covers 13 residues. Looked up from germline, CDR1 is GTSNPN and CDR2 is SVGIG (reference sequence). V lost 5 bases to trimming and J lost 6 bases, with 14 bases between them. CDR3 in DNA: TGTGCCTGGGCCAAGGGATACGGTCAGCCCCAGCATTTT. Its protein product is CAWAKGYGQPQHF.

This chain uses TRBV3-1 (or the pseudogene TRBV3-2) with TRBJ2-4; the D is unclear. In germline, CDR1 is LGHDT, CDR2 YNNKEL (reference sequence). V lost 3 bases and J lost 9, with 9 bases in between. The CDR3 is made up of 12 amino acids. In DNA, the CDR3 is TGTGCCAGCAGCCATCGGGTGGGCATTCAGTACTTC. It codes for CASSHRVGIQYF.

The chain has TRBV4-1 and TRBJ1-1, with D unresolved. CDR3 length: 19 residues. Between the trimmed V and J ends, which lost 0 bases and 5 bases, there was a span of 25 bases. Germline CDR1 MGHRA, CDR2 YSYEKL. CDR3 DNA sequence: TGCGCCAGCAGCCAAGACCTAAACCAAGTGACCCCGCGAGCGACTGAAGCTTTCTTT. The encoded protein is CASSQDLNQVTPRATEAFF.

The table lists this clone with a few counts. The rearrangement uses TRBV2 and TRBJ1-4; no clear D gene. Germline lookup yields CDR1 SNHLY and CDR2 FYNNEI. The CDR3 runs to 15 residues. V was shortened by 6 bases and J by 5 bases, with 16 bases between the two germline ends. This chain's CDR3 is CASRGMGTPNEKLFF. CDR3 bases: TGTGCCAGCAGGGGGATGGGCACGCCCAATGAAAAACTGTTTTTT. The full variable domain, its missing parts supplied by reference TRBV2 and TRBJ1-4, is EPEVTQTPSHQVTQMGQEVILRCVPISNHLYFYWYRQILGQKVEFLVSFYNNEISEKSEIFDDQFSVERPDGSNFTLKIRSTKLEDSAMYFCASRGMGTPNEKLFFGSGTQLSVL.

The chain has TRBV20-1 and TRBJ2-3; the match to TRBD2 covers 12 bases. The junction had 12 bases not matched to a gene; V was cut back by 3 bases and J by 2 bases. The CDR3 length is 18 residues. The germline CDR1 and CDR2 sequences are DFQATT and SNEGSKA (reference sequence). DNA of the CDR3: TGCAGTGCTAGTACTAGCGGGGGGCTCTTACGCTACACAGATACGCAGTATTTT. Protein sequence: CSASTSGGLLRYTDTQYF.

This chain joins TRBV5-1 and TRBJ1-4; 7 bases are a match to TRBD1. Trimming at V came to 4 bases and at J to 7 bases, leaving 10 bases not matched to a gene. CDR3 size: 15 residues. The germline CDR1 and CDR2 sequences are SGHRS and YFSETQ. As DNA, the CDR3 is TGCGCCAGCAGCATAGGGACAGAAGGGGGTGAAAAACTGTTTTTT. This translates into CASSIGTEGGEKLFF.

The genes are TRBV9 and TRBJ1-6; 11 bases map to TRBD1. The CDR3 has 15 amino acids. V lost 3 bases and J lost 8; bases outside the gene matches: 4. Germline V gives CDR1 SGDLS, CDR2 YYNGEE. In nucleotides, the CDR3 is TGTGCCAGCAGCGATAGGACAGGGGGCGATTCACCCCTCCACTTT. This gives the protein CASSDRTGGDSPLHF.

J is TRBJ2-2 and V is TRBV7-6, with 8 nucleotides matching TRBD2. V gave up 1 base and J gave up 4 bases; unmatched junction bases: 8. Germline V gene sequence: CDR1 SGHVS, CDR2 FNYEAQ. The CDR3 has 17 residues. The CDR3 DNA is TGTGCCAGCAGCTTAGAACCCCAGCGGGGGCTCACCGGGGAGCTGTTTTTT. It is translated as CASSLEPQRGLTGELFF. The whole variable domain, filled in from reference TRBV7-6 and TRBJ2-2, reads GAGVSQSPRYKVTKRGQDVALRCDPISGHVSLYWYRQALGQGPEFLTYFNYEAQQDKSGLPNDRFSAERPEGSISTLTIQRTEQRDSAMYRCASSLEPQRGLTGELFFGEGSRLTVL.

The V call is TRBV19, the J call TRBJ1-2; D unresolved. The CDR3 spans 11 residues. Germline V CDR1 and CDR2: LNHDA, SQIVND (reference sequence). The germline V and J ends were trimmed by 5 bases and 6 bases, with 7 bases remaining between them. CDR3 bases: TGTGCCAGTAGTCGTCGGGATGGCTACACCTTC. Its protein is CASSRRDGYTF.